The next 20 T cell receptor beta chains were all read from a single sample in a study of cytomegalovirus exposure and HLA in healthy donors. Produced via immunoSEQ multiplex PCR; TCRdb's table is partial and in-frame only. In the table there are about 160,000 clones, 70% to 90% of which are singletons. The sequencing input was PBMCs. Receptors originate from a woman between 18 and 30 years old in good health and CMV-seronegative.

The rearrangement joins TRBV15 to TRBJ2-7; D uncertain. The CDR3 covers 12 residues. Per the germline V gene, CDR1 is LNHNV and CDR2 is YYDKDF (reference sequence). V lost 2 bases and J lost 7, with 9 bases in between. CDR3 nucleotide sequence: TGTGCCACCAGCAGATCCCCGGTGGAGCAGTACTTC. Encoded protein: CATSRSPVEQYF.

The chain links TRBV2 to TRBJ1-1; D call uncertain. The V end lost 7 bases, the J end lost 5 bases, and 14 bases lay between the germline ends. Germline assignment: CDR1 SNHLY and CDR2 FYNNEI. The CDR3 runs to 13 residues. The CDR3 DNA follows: TGTGCCAGCATTCGGAGGGTAGGGACTGAAGCTTTCTTT. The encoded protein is CASIRRVGTEAFF.

CDR3 region: CASSKQGDGTEAFF. As DNA, the CDR3 is TGTGCCAGCAGCAAACAGGGAGACGGCACTGAAGCTTTCTTT. This rearrangement joins TRBV6-5 to TRBJ1-1; D is perhaps TRBD1 (6 bases). Trimming cost V 6 bases and J 4 bases, with 15 bases left between them. The CDR3 runs 14 residues. CDR1 MNHEY and CDR2 SVGAGI come from the germline V gene.

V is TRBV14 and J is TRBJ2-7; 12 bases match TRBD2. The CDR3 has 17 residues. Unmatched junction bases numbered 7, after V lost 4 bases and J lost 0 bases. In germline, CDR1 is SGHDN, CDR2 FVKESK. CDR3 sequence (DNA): TGTGCCAGCAGCCCGCCTAGCGGGAGGGCCGGCTCCTACGAGCAGTACTTC. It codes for CASSPPSGRAGSYEQYF.

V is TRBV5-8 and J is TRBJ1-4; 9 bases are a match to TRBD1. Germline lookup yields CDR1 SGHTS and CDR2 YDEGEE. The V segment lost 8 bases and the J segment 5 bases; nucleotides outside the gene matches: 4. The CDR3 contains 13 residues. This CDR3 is CASSGTGNEKLFF. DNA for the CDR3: TGTGCCAGTTCCGGGACAGGGAATGAAAAACTGTTTTTT.

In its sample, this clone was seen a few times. The CDR3 protein is CASSSEARGTEAFF. CDR3 coding DNA: TGTGCCAGCAGCTCAGAAGCAAGGGGCACTGAAGCTTTCTTT. The rearrangement links TRBV7-9 to TRBJ1-1; a weak D match, TRBD1 (5 bases). V lost 4 bases to trimming and J lost 4 bases, with 13 bases between them. In germline, CDR1 is SEHNR, CDR2 FQNEAQ (reference sequence). This CDR3 is 14 amino acids long.

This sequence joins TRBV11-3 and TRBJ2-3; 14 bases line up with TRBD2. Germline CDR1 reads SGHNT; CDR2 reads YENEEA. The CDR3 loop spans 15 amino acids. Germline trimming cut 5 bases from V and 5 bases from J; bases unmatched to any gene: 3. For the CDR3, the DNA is TGTGCCAGCAGCCCAGGACTAGCGGGAGGAGATACGCAGTATTTT. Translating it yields CASSPGLAGGDTQYF.

The DNA of the CDR3 is TGTGCCAGCAGCCCCCGCGGAGGGACGAACTATGGCTACACCTTC. Translation: CASSPRGGTNYGYTF. The chain recombines TRBV9 with TRBJ1-2; D possibly corresponds to TRBD1 (5 bases). CDR3 length: 15 residues. CDR1 and CDR2 (germline): SGDLS, YYNGEE. V was shortened by 4 bases and J by 2 bases, with 15 bases between the two germline ends.

The CDR3 bases are TGTGCCAGCAGCCCCTCGGAACAGCTTAATTCACCCCTCCACTTT. It translates to CASSPSEQLNSPLHF. The gene calls are TRBV9 and TRBJ1-6; no reliable D call. V was pared by 4 bases and J by 6 bases, with 14 bases between. The CDR3 contains 15 residues. Germline V gene sequence: CDR1 SGDLS, CDR2 YYNGEE.

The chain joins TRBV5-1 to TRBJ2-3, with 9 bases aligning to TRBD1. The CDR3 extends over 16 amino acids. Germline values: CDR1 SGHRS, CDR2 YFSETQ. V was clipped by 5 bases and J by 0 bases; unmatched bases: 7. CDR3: CASRTGGSPSTDTQYF. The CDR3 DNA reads TGCGCCAGCAGAACAGGGGGCTCTCCTAGCACAGATACGCAGTATTTT.

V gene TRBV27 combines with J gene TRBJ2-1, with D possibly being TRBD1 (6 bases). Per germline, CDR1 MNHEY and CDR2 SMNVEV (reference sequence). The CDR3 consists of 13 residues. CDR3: CVTGTNNLNEQFF. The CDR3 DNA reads TGTGTTACCGGGACAAACAATCTCAATGAGCAGTTCTTC.

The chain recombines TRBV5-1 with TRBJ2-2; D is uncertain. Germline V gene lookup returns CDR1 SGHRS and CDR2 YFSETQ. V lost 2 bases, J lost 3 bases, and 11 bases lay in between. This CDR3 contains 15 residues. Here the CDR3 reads CASSFWAEYTGELFF. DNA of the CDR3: TGCGCCAGCAGCTTTTGGGCAGAGTACACCGGGGAGCTGTTTTTT. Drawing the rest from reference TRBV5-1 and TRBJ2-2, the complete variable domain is KAGVTQTPRYLIKTRGQQVTLSCSPISGHRSVSWYQQTPGQGLQFLFEYFSETQRNKGNFPGRFSGRQFSNSRSEMNVSTLELGDSALYLCASSFWAEYTGELFFGEGSRLTVL.

The CDR3 coding sequence is TGTGCCAGCAGTGTGGCTAATTCACCCCTCCACTTT. Translation gives CASSVANSPLHF. The chain employs TRBV2 and TRBJ1-6; D is uncertain. Between the trimmed V and J ends, which lost 4 bases and 6 bases, there was a span of 4 bases. The CDR3 sequence is 12 residues long. Germline V gene lookup returns CDR1 SNHLY and CDR2 FYNNEI.

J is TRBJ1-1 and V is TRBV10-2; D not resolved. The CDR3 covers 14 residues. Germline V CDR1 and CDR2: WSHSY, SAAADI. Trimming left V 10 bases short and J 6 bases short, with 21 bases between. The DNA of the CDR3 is TGCGCCAACTTTATCGGACGGGAAAAGCCTGAAGCTTTCTTT. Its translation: CANFIGREKPEAFF.

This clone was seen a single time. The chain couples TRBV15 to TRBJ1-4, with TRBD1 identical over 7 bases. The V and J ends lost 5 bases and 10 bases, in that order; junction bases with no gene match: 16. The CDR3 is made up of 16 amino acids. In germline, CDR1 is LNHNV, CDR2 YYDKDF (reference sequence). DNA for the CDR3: TGTGCCACCAGCGCATTTAGGGGGCAGGGCCATTTAAAACTGTTTTTT. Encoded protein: CATSAFRGQGHLKLFF.

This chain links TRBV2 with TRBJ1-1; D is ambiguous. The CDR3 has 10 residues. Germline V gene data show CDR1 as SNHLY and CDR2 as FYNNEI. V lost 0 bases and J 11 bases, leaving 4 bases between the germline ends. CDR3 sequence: CASSEALAFF. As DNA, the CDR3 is TGTGCCAGCAGTGAAGCCCTCGCTTTCTTT.

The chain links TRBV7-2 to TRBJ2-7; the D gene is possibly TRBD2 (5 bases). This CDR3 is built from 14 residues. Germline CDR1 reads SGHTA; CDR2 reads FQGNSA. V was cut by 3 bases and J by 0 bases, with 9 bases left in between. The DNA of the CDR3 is TGTGCCAGCAGCTTCCTCGGGATCTCCTACGAGCAGTACTTC. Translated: CASSFLGISYEQYF.

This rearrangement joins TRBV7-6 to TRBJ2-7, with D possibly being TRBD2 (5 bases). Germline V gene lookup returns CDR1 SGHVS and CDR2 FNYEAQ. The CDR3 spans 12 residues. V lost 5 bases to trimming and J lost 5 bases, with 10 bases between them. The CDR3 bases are TGTGCCAGCAGCCCCGCCGGGAACGAGCAGTACTTC. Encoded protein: CASSPAGNEQYF.

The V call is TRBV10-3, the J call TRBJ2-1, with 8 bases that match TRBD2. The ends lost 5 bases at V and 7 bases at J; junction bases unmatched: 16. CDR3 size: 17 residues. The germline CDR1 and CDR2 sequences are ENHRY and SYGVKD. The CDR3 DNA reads TGTGCCATCAGTACCCTCATGTCAAGCGGGGGCGGAAATGAGCAGTTCTTC. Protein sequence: CAISTLMSSGGGNEQFF.

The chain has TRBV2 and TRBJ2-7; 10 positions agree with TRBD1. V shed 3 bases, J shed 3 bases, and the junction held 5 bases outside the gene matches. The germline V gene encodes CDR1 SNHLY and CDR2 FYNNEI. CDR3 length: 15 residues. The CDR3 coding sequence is TGTGCCAGCAGTGAGATGGGACAGGGGTTCTACGAGCAGTACTTC. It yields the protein CASSEMGQGFYEQYF. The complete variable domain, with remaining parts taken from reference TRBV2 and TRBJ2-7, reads EPEVTQTPSHQVTQMGQEVILRCVPISNHLYFYWYRQILGQKVEFLVSFYNNEISEKSEIFDDQFSVERPDGSNFTLKIRSTKLEDSAMYFCASSEMGQGFYEQYFGPGTRLTVT.